One sample yielded the 25 T cell receptor beta chains listed below, sequenced in a study of blood T cell repertoires in COVID-19. Using immunoSEQ multiplex PCR, the repertoire was profiled, and TCRdb retains in-frame clones only, with some absent. The table has roughly 150,000 clones, about nine tenths seen once. Sequencing was done on a sample of peripheral blood. Receptor source: a man older than 75 with acute or convalescent COVID-19.

Here the CDR3 DNA reads TGTGCCAGCAGCGTCCAGGACAGAAATTCACCCCTCCACTTT. Encoded protein: CASSVQDRNSPLHF. The chain has TRBV9 and TRBJ1-6; D may be TRBD1 (6 bases). The germline V and J ends were trimmed by 2 bases and 7 bases, with 10 bases remaining between them. Germline lookup yields CDR1 SGDLS and CDR2 YYNGEE. The CDR3 spans 14 residues.

The chain is built from TRBV6-5 and TRBJ2-2; possible D gene TRBD2, 5 bases. CDR1 and CDR2 from the germline V gene are MNHEY and SVGAGI. The CDR3 is 14 amino acids. Trimming left V 8 bases short and J 5 bases short, with 15 bases between. The CDR3 DNA follows: TGTGCCAGCCGGCAATCCTCGGGGACCGGGGAGCTGTTTTTT. Amino acids: CASRQSSGTGELFF.

The gene calls are TRBV6-5 and TRBJ2-3, with 8 bases identical to TRBD1. The germline CDR1 and CDR2 sequences are MNHEY and SVGAGI. This CDR3 comprises 15 residues. Trimming removed 7 bases from V and 3 bases from J; junction bases left unmatched: 9. CDR3 loop: CASKADRAFTDTQYF. CDR3 nucleotide sequence: TGTGCCAGCAAAGCGGACAGGGCGTTTACAGATACGCAGTATTTT.

The genes are TRBV2 and TRBJ1-5; 10 positions agree with TRBD1. The length of the CDR3 is 15 residues. The V and J ends lost 4 bases and 4 bases, in that order; junction bases with no gene match: 4. Germline V lookup: CDR1 SNHLY, CDR2 FYNNEI. CDR3 loop: CASSGWTGGNQPQHF. CDR3 sequence (DNA): TGTGCCAGCAGTGGTTGGACAGGGGGTAATCAGCCCCAGCATTTT.

This clone has more than one count but fewer than ten. The V call is TRBV7-2, the J call TRBJ2-7; TRBD2 matches 7 bases. Germline V gives CDR1 SGHTA, CDR2 FQGNSA. The CDR3 loop spans 13 amino acids. Unmatched junction bases numbered 2, after V lost 6 bases and J lost 0 bases. The chain's CDR3 is CASRAGSSYEQYF. The CDR3 coding sequence is TGTGCCAGCAGAGCGGGGAGCTCCTACGAGCAGTACTTC.

The chain links TRBV9 to TRBJ2-7, with 7 bases aligning to TRBD2. V was clipped by 5 bases and J by 4 bases; unmatched bases: 6. The CDR3 extends over 13 amino acids. The germline gives CDR1 SGDLS, CDR2 YYNGEE. CDR3 bases: TGTGCCAGCAGTGAGGGAGGGGTTTACGAGCAGTACTTC. Protein product: CASSEGGVYEQYF. Together with reference TRBV9 and TRBJ2-7, the CDR3 gives the full variable domain: DSGVTQTPKHLITATGQRVTLRCSPRSGDLSVYWYQQSLDQGLQFLIQYYNGEERAKGNILERFSAQQFPDLHSELNLSSLELGDSALYFCASSEGGVYEQYFGPGTRLTVT.

V usage is TRBV27 and J usage is TRBJ1-1; tentative D call: TRBD1 (6 bases). Trimming shortened V by 1 base and J by 1 base, and 7 bases separated the two germline ends. CDR1 is MNHEY, CDR2 SMNVEV, per germline (reference sequence). The CDR3 covers 14 residues. CDR3 nucleotide sequence: TGTGCCAGCAGTTTATTGACAGGGAACACTGAAGCTTTCTTT. This codes for CASSLLTGNTEAFF.

The rearrangement links TRBV5-1 to TRBJ2-2; TRBD2 agrees at 14 bases. From germline, CDR1 is SGHRS and CDR2 YFSETQ. Trimming cost V 6 bases and J 3 bases; bases outside gene matches: 7. The CDR3 has 17 amino acids. Here the CDR3 DNA reads TGCGCCAGCAAAGGGACTAGCGGGAGTTTTGACACCGGGGAGCTGTTTTTT. This gives the protein CASKGTSGSFDTGELFF.

This chain connects TRBV28 to TRBJ1-5; tentatively, D is TRBD1 (5 bases). CDR1 is MDHEN, CDR2 SYDVKM, per germline. The V gene lost 4 bases and the J gene lost 4 bases, with 17 bases spanning the gap. The CDR3 totals 16 residues. The CDR3 sequence: CASSSVTGTSNQPQHF. CDR3 DNA sequence: TGTGCCAGCAGTTCAGTAACCGGGACTTCTAATCAGCCCCAGCATTTT. Variable domain in full (rest from reference TRBV28 and TRBJ1-5): DVKVTQSSRYLVKRTGEKVFLECVQDMDHENMFWYRQDPGLGLRLIYFSYDVKMKEKGDIPEGYSVSREKKERFSLILESASTNQTSMYLCASSSVTGTSNQPQHFGDGTRLSIL.

A single count supports this clone. The chain has TRBV24-1 and TRBJ2-7; tentatively, D is TRBD2 (6 bases). With 6 bases removed from V and 1 base from J, the gap between germline ends came to 15 bases. The CDR3 runs 15 residues. Germline V CDR1 and CDR2: KGHDR, SFDVKD. CDR3 bases: TGTGCCACCAGTTCCGGGAGTATGGGTTCCTACGAGCAGTACTTC. Its protein product is CATSSGSMGSYEQYF.

J is TRBJ2-3 and V is TRBV6-5, with 7 bases lining up with TRBD2. The CDR3 covers 14 residues. From germline, CDR1 is MNHEY and CDR2 SVGAGI. The V gene end was trimmed by 2 bases and the J gene end by 4 bases; junction bases not matched to a gene: 3. The CDR3 bases are TGTGCCAGCAGTTACGCTAGCGGCCCAGATACGCAGTATTTT. Encoded protein: CASSYASGPDTQYF.

The V call is TRBV10-3, the J call TRBJ1-2, with 8 nucleotides matching TRBD1. Trimming removed 4 bases from V and 4 bases from J; junction bases left unmatched: 5. Germline CDR1 and CDR2: ENHRY and SYGVKD. This CDR3 region has 14 residues. This chain's CDR3 is CAISASGTGYGYTF. DNA for the CDR3: TGTGCCATCAGTGCCTCCGGGACAGGCTATGGCTACACCTTC.

The chain carries TRBV28 and TRBJ1-5; D gene unclear. The V end was cut by 4 bases, the J end by 5 bases, with 12 bases between. Germline CDR1 is MDHEN and CDR2 is SYDVKM. This CDR3 has 14 amino acids. The CDR3 coding sequence is TGTGCCAGCAGTTCGGCTAGTTCTTATCAGCCCCAGCATTTT. As protein: CASSSASSYQPQHF.

The CDR3 protein is CASIKGGAAYEQYF. CDR3 nucleotide sequence: TGTGCCAGCATCAAGGGGGGGGCAGCGTACGAGCAGTACTTC. The chain has TRBV28 and TRBJ2-7, with a weak D call TRBD2 (7 bases). V lost 7 bases and J lost 4, with 17 bases in between. CDR3 length: 14 residues. Germline loops: CDR1 MDHEN, CDR2 SYDVKM.

CDR3 sequence: CASSLASLHEQFF. The CDR3 nucleotides are TGTGCCAGCAGCTTGGCTAGCCTACATGAGCAGTTCTTC. The V and J genes are TRBV5-5 and TRBJ2-1, with D possibly matching TRBD2 (5 bases). The CDR3 is made up of 13 amino acids. Trimming left V 0 bases short and J 8 bases short, with 9 bases between. CDR1 is SGHKS, CDR2 YYEKEE, per germline (reference sequence).

The CDR3 DNA follows: TGTGCCAGCAGCCTAGGGACAGCGGTTGCCGGGGAGCTGTTTTTT. Translating gives CASSLGTAVAGELFF. This chain connects TRBV3-1 (or the pseudogene TRBV3-2) to TRBJ2-2, with TRBD1 matching over 7 bases. V lost 4 bases and J lost 6; bases outside the gene matches: 8. CDR3 length: 15 amino acids. Per the germline V gene, CDR1 is LGHDT and CDR2 is YNNKEL (reference sequence).

The chain links TRBV18 to TRBJ2-7, with TRBD2 as a possible D gene (5 bases). The CDR3 is 12 residues long. Deletions cut 6 bases from V and 5 bases from J, with 11 bases between. Germline V gene data show CDR1 as KGHSH and CDR2 as LQKENI. The CDR3 sequence is CASSHGLNEQYF. The CDR3 region has the DNA TGTGCCAGCTCCCACGGACTGAACGAGCAGTACTTC.

The chain employs TRBV18 and TRBJ2-3; no clear D gene. There are 17 residues in the CDR3. In germline, CDR1 is KGHSH, CDR2 LQKENI. V lost 0 bases to trimming and J lost 1 base, with 14 bases between them. CDR3 in DNA: TGTGCCAGCTCACCACCCGGGTATAACCTTGGCACAGATACGCAGTATTTT. Translated, it gives CASSPPGYNLGTDTQYF.

In DNA, the CDR3 is TGTGCCAGCAGTGGAGACAGGGCAAGCAATCAGCCCCAGCATTTT. Translated, it gives CASSGDRASNQPQHF. This sequence joins TRBV2 and TRBJ1-5; 7 bases map to TRBD1. The CDR3 length is 15 residues. Per germline, CDR1 SNHLY and CDR2 FYNNEI. V dropped 4 bases and J dropped 1; count of bases not matched to a gene: 4.

This chain links TRBV6-5 with TRBJ1-5; possibly TRBD1 for D (6 bases). Germline V gene sequence: CDR1 MNHEY, CDR2 SVGAGI. V dropped 2 bases and J dropped 4 bases, with 12 bases sitting between them. The CDR3 sequence is 15 residues long. CDR3 DNA: TGTGCCAGCAGTTACGACAGGACCCATAATCAGCCCCAGCATTTT. It translates to CASSYDRTHNQPQHF.

In nucleotides, the CDR3 is TGTGCCAGCAGTTACCGGACAGGGGGAAACACCATATATTTT. This encodes CASSYRTGGNTIYF. The chain recombines TRBV6-5 with TRBJ1-3; 8 positions match TRBD1. CDR1 is MNHEY, CDR2 SVGAGI, per germline. Trimming cost V 2 bases and J 4 bases; bases outside gene matches: 1. The CDR3 length is 14 residues.

V and J are TRBV7-3 and TRBJ2-2, with 9 bases identical to TRBD2. V lost 5 bases to trimming and J lost 6 bases; unmatched junction nucleotides: 4. Germline CDR1 and CDR2: SGHTA and FQGTGA. The CDR3 consists of 14 residues. CDR3 sequence: CASSAGLAPGELFF. The DNA for the CDR3 is TGTGCCAGCAGCGCGGGACTAGCCCCCGGGGAGCTGTTTTTT.

The chain joins TRBV2 to TRBJ1-1; maybe TRBD1 (5 bases). V lost 6 bases and J lost 3, with 14 bases in between. Germline V gene data show CDR1 as SNHLY and CDR2 as FYNNEI. CDR3 length equals 14 residues. CDR3 DNA: TGTGCCAGCAGCAACCGGGGGGACTACACTGAAGCTTTCTTT. It translates to CASSNRGDYTEAFF.

The chain joins TRBV24-1 to TRBJ1-5, with 12 positions matching TRBD1. With V trimmed by 0 bases and J by 0 bases, 5 bases remained unmatched. The germline V gene encodes CDR1 KGHDR and CDR2 SFDVKD. The CDR3 spans 19 residues. The CDR3 region has the DNA TGTGCCACCAGTGATTTGTGGTTGGGACAGGGGGCTAGCAATCAGCCCCAGCATTTT. It yields the protein CATSDLWLGQGASNQPQHF.

V is TRBV25-1 and J is TRBJ2-3; possibly TRBD2 for D (6 bases). Trimming stripped 3 bases from V and 4 bases from J, with 8 bases between. CDR3 length equals 13 residues. Germline V CDR1 and CDR2: MGHDK, SYGVNS. The CDR3 spells CASSDGGPDTQYF. CDR3 bases: TGTGCCAGCAGTGACGGAGGGCCAGATACGCAGTATTTT.